These 4 T cell receptor beta chains originate from one sample sequenced in a study of blood T cell repertoires in COVID-19. The assay was immunoSEQ multiplex PCR, and TCRdb's table has in-frame clones only and misses some. The sample holds about 240,000 clones, 75% to 85% seen once. The source material was peripheral blood. The receptors originated from a woman in her sixties or seventies with active or convalescent COVID-19.

The V gene is TRBV4-1, the J gene TRBJ1-1, with 9 bases matching TRBD1. This CDR3 contains 15 residues. The V gene end was trimmed by 5 bases and the J gene end by 4 bases; junction bases not matched to a gene: 8. Germline V gene data show CDR1 as MGHRA and CDR2 as YSYEKL. As DNA, the CDR3 is TGCGCCAGCAGCTCCACCGGGACAGGGACCACTGAAGCTTTCTTT. Translated: CASSSTGTGTTEAFF.

The DNA of the CDR3 is TGTGCCAGCAGGTTCTTACAGGGAGGGAATGAAAAACTGTTTTTT. It translates to CASRFLQGGNEKLFF. The V call is TRBV27, the J call TRBJ1-4; D might be TRBD1 (6 bases). This CDR3 has 15 amino acids. The germline V gene encodes CDR1 MNHEY and CDR2 SMNVEV (reference sequence). Trimming pared 6 bases from V and 5 bases from J, leaving 16 bases between.

CDR3 nucleotides: TGTGCCATCAGTGAGTCGAATGGCGGGGGGGGAGATACGCAGTATTTT. It yields the protein CAISESNGGGGDTQYF. V usage is TRBV10-3 and J usage is TRBJ2-3, with TRBD2 identical over 9 bases. V lost 0 bases and J lost 5; bases outside the gene matches: 6. The length of the CDR3 is 16 residues. Germline assignment: CDR1 ENHRY and CDR2 SYGVKD.

This sequence joins TRBV5-4 and TRBJ2-3; 8 nucleotides align to TRBD2. V shed 3 bases and J 5 bases; nucleotides not matched to a gene: 5. In germline, CDR1 is SGHNT, CDR2 YYREEE (reference sequence). The CDR3 runs to 14 residues. CDR3 sequence reads: CASSSGGPGDTQYF. The CDR3 nucleotides read TGTGCCAGCAGCTCGGGGGGGCCTGGAGATACGCAGTATTTT.